The present T cell receptor (beta chain) was sequenced within a study of control samples from healthy donors and cancer patients. Assay: immunoSEQ multiplex PCR; the TCRdb copy retains only in-frame clones and omits some. The data show about 80,000 clones, roughly 89% seen once. The trim removed 6 bases at V and 0 bases at J, leaving 11 bases unmatched. The CDR3 totals 17 residues. Germline V lookup: CDR1 LNHDA, CDR2 SQIVND (reference sequence). Sequenced sample: blood. This sequence was found in a man aged 45 to 65 in good health. V usage is TRBV19 and J usage is TRBJ1-1; 9 bases fit TRBD1. CDR3 DNA sequence: TGTGCCAGTAGCCCAACGGACAGGGGTTTTATGAACACTGAAGCTTTCTTT. This encodes CASSPTDRGFMNTEAFF.